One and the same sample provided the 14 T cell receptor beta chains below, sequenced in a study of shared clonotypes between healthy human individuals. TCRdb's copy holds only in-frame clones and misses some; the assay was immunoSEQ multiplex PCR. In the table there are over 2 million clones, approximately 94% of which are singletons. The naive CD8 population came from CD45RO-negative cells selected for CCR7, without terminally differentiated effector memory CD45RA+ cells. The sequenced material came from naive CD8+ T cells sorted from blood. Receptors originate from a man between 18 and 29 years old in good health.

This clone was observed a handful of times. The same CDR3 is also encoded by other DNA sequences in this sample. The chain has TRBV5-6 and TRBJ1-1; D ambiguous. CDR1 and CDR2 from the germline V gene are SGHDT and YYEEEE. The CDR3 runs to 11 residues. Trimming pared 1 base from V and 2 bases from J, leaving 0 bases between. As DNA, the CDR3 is TGTGCCAGCAGCTTGAACACTGAAGCTTTCTTT. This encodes CASSLNTEAFF.

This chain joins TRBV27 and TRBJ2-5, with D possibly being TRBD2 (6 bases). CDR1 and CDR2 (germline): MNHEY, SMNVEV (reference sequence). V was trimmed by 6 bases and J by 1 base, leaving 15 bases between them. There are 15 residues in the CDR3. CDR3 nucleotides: TGTGCCAGCAGGTCGATCGGGACTCTCCAAGAGACCCAGTACTTC. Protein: CASRSIGTLQETQYF.

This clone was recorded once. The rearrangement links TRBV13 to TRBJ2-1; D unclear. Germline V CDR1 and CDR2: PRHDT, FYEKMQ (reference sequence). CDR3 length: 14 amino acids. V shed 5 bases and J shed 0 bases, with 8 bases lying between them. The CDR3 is CASSIGSSYNEQFF. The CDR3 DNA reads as TGTGCCAGCAGCATCGGTAGCTCCTACAATGAGCAGTTCTTC.

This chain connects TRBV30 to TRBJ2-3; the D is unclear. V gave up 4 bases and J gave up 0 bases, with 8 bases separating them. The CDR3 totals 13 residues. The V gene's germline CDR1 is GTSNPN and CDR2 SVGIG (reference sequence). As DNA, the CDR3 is TGTGCCTGGACGGGCGAGAGCACAGATACGCAGTATTTT. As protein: CAWTGESTDTQYF.

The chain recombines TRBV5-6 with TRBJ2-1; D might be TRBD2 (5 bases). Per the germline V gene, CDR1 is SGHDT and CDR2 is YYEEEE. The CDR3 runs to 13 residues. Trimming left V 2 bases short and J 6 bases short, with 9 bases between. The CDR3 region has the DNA TGTGCCAGCAGCTTTCTAGCAGGCAATGAGCAGTTCTTC. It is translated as CASSFLAGNEQFF.

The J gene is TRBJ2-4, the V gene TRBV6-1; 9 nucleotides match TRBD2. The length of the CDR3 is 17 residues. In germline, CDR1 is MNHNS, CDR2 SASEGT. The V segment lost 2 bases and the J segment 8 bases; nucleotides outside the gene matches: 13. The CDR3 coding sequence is TGTGCCAGCAGTGAAAGTGGGGTAGCGGGGGAGGAGGACATTCAGTACTTC. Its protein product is CASSESGVAGEEDIQYF.

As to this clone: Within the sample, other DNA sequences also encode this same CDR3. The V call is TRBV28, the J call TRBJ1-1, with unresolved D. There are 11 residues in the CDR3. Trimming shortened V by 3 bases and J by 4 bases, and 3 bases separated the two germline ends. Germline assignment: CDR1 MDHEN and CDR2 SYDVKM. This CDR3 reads CASSLGTEAFF. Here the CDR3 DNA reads TGTGCCAGCAGTTTGGGCACTGAAGCTTTCTTT.

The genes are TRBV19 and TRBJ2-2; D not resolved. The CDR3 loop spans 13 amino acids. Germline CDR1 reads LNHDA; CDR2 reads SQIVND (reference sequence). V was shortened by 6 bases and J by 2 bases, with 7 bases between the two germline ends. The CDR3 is CASSQGNTGELFF. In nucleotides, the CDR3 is TGTGCCAGTAGCCAAGGTAACACCGGGGAGCTGTTTTTT.

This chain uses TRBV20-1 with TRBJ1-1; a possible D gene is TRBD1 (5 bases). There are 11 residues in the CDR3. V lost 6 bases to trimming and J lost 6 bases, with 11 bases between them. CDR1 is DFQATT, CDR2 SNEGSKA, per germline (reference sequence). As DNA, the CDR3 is TGCAGTGCCGTAACAGGCCCTGAAGCTTTCTTT. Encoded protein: CSAVTGPEAFF.

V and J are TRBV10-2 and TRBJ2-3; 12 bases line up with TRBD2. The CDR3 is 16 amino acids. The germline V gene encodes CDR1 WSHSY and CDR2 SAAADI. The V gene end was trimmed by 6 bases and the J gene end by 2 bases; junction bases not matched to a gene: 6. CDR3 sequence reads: CASSLTSGGITDTQYF. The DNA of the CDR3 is TGCGCCAGCAGCCTTACTAGCGGGGGGATCACAGATACGCAGTATTTT.

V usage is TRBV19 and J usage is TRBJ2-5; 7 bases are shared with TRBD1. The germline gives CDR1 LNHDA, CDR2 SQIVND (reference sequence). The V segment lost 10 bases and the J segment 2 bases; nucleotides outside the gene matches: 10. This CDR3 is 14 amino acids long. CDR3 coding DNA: TGTGCCACAAGCCGCCAGGGGGTACAAGAGACCCAGTACTTC. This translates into CATSRQGVQETQYF.

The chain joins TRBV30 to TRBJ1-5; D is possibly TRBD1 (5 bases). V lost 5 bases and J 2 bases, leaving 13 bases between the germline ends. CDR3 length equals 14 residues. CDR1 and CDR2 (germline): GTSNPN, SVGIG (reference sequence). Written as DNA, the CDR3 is TGTGCCTGGGAACCTCAGGGTGGCAATCAGCCCCAGCATTTT. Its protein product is CAWEPQGGNQPQHF.

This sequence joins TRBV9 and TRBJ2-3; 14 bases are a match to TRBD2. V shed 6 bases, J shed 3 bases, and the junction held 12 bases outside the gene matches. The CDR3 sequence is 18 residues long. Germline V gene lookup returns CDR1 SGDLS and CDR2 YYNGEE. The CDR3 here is CASTEETSGGAGTDTQYF. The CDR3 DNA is TGTGCCAGCACCGAGGAGACTAGCGGGGGGGCGGGGACAGATACGCAGTATTTT.

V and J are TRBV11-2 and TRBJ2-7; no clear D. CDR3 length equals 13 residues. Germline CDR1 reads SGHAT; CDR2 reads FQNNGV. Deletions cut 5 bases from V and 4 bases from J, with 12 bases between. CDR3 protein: CASSGLGEYEQYF. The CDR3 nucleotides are TGTGCCAGCAGCGGTTTAGGCGAGTACGAGCAGTACTTC. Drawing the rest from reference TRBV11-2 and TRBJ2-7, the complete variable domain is EAGVAQSPRYKIIEKRQSVAFWCNPISGHATLYWYQQILGQGPKLLIQFQNNGVVDDSQLPKDRFSAERLKGVDSTLKIQPAKLEDSAVYLCASSGLGEYEQYFGPGTRLTVT.